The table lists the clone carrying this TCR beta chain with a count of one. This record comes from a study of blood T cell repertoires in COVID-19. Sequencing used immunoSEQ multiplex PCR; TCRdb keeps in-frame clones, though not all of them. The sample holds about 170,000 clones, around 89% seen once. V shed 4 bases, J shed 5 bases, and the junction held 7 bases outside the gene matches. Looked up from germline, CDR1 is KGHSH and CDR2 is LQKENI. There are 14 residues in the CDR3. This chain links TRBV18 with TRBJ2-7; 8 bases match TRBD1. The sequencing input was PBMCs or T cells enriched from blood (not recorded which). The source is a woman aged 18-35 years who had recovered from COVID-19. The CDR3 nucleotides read TGTGCCAGCTCACGACAGGGGCAGTCCGACGAGCAGTACTTC. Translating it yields CASSRQGQSDEQYF.